This TCR beta chain derives from a study of T cell responses to AZD1222 COVID-19 vaccine. The CDR3 sequence is 13 residues long. The germline gives CDR1 MGHRA, CDR2 YSYEKL. V was shortened by 6 bases and J by 4 bases, with 9 bases between the two germline ends. Only in-frame clones appear in the TCRdb table, and some are missing; sequencing was by immunoSEQ multiplex PCR. Among about 170,000 clones listed, about nine tenths were seen once. This clone has only a few counts. The sequence was obtained from an adult in good health. The chain carries TRBV4-1 and TRBJ2-2; a weak D match, TRBD1 (5 bases). The starting material was peripheral blood, obtained on day 0 of AZD1222 vaccination. The DNA for the CDR3 is TGCGCCAGCAGAACCAGGGCCACCGGGGAGCTGTTTTTT. Protein: CASRTRATGELFF.